The following is a T cell receptor beta chain sequence with its context. The data derive from a study of blood T cell repertoires in COVID-19. Study context: Researchers got acute and convalescent COVID-19 samples from the United States, Italy and Spain. Sources were T cells, B-cell-depleted T cells, or PBMCs; the material itself was cDNA or gDNA.

Source study methods: Amplifying reference gene primers gave estimates of nucleated cell counts. Assay: immunoSEQ multiplex PCR; the TCRdb copy retains only in-frame clones and omits some. D and trimming come from the DNA, and the V and J calls and clone size come from that table. The sample holds roughly 34,000 clones; more than 85% are singletons and the top ten take more than 20%. The sequencing input was peripheral blood. This TCR derives from a woman older than 75 with active or convalescent COVID-19.

CDR3 sequence reads: CASSPYTSGGRYGYEQFF. As DNA, the CDR3 is TGTGCCAGCTCACCCTATACGTCAGGGGGAAGGTACGGTTATGAGCAGTTCTTC. This sequence joins TRBV18 and TRBJ2-1, with 7 bases matching TRBD1. CDR1 is KGHSH and CDR2 is LQKENI in the germline V gene. The CDR3 runs to 18 residues. Losses at the gene ends were 3 bases for V and 8 bases for J; bases not matched to a gene: 19. The whole variable domain, remainder taken from reference TRBV18 and TRBJ2-1, is NAGVMQNPRHLVRRRGQEARLRCSPMKGHSHVYWYRQLPEEGLKFMVYLQKENIIDESGMPKERFSAEFPKEGPSILRIQQVVRGDSAAYFCASSPYTSGGRYGYEQFFGPGTRLTVL.